Here is one T cell receptor beta chain with its context. Per the germline V gene, CDR1 is LNHDA and CDR2 is SQIVND (reference sequence). The CDR3 is 14 amino acids. Trimming removed 6 bases from V and 8 bases from J; junction bases left unmatched: 6. Original processing notes: For nucleated cells, counts were estimated from reference gene primer amplification. Data came from immunoSEQ multiplex PCR; TCRdb stores just in-frame clones and leaves some out. Clone size and the V and J calls come from that table; the DNA yielded D and trimming. The sample contains about 120,000 clones, 88% of which appear only once. The data were taken from a study of blood T cell repertoires in COVID-19. Overall study: The United States, Italy and Spain were the sources of the acute and convalescent COVID-19 samples. The analysed material was cDNA or gDNA that came from T cells, B-cell-depleted T cells, or PBMCs.

The sequence was collected from a woman aged 45-60 years with active or convalescent COVID-19. Sequences were obtained from peripheral blood. The chain couples TRBV19 to TRBJ2-1; 11 positions agree with TRBD2. CDR3 loop: CASRTSGSGHEQFF. CDR3 coding DNA: TGTGCCAGTAGAACTAGCGGGAGTGGCCATGAGCAGTTCTTC.